This T cell receptor (beta chain) came from a study of regulatory dendritic cells for organ transplantation. On the study more broadly: Regulatory dendritic cells were monocyte-derived, receiving vitamin D3 on days 0 and 4 and IL-10 on day 4. On day 6, the dendritic cells were exposed to LPS.

CFSE-labeled sorted T cells met regulatory or mature dendritic cells for approximately 5 days. Memory T cells were CD45RO+, naive were CD45RA+, sorted by FACS. Whole-study findings and limits: Mature dendritic cells appeared to drive more memory CD8+ clonal expansion than regulatory ones.

The ends were cut back, 7 bases at V and 4 bases at J, with 17 bases in the middle. CDR1 and CDR2 from the germline V gene are MNHNY and SVGAGI (reference sequence). The CDR3 has 14 amino acids. This clone has more than one count but fewer than ten. Its matching antigen is unknown. Profiled with immunoSEQ multiplex PCR; TCRdb holds only in-frame clones, not every one. The data hold some 11,000 clones, with nearly 80% observed a single time. This TCR was recovered from a human donor in good health. This sequence joins TRBV6-6 and TRBJ2-7; possibly TRBD1 for D (5 bases). The sequencing sample was made of naive CD8+ T cells from blood cultured with regulatory dendritic cells. The subset was: CD45RA+ naive T cells. The CDR3 coding sequence is TGTGCCAGCAAGGACATACCATTCCCATACGAGCAGTACTTC. Protein sequence: CASKDIPFPYEQYF.